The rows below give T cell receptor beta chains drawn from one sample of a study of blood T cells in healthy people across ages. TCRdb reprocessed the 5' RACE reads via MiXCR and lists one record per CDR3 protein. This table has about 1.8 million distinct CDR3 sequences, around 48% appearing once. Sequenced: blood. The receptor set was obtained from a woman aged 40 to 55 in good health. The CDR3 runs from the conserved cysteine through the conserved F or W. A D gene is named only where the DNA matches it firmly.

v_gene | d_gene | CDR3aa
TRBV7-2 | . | CANIQRERNEQFF
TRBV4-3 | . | CASSPSGASDNEQFF
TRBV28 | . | CASNHKDKKYF
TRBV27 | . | CASSSGNTNTGELFF
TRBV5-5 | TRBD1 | CASSLRDRGSDEQFF
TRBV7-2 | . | CASSAGPGYEQYF
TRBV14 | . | CASSFFHTDTQYF
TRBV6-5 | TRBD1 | CASSYSGGRGSGNQPQHF
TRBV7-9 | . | CASSSRSSGVGEQFF
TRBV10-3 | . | CAIRKLRDEQYF
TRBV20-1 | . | CSAPGTYQETQYF
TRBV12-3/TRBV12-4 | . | CASSLRGFLYEQYF
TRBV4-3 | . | CASRDILNEKLFF
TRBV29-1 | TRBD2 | CSVGLAQETQYF
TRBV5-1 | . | CASSVRQVLSTDTQYF
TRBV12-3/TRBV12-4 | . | CASTEDSLNTEAFF
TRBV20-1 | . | CSARGGDRNSPLHF
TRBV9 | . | CASSVGGLGEKLFF
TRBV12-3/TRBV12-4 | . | CASSFLSQAGGTQYF
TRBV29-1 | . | CSYLRRGYNEQFF
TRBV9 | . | CASSVRGLARETQYF
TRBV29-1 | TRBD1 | CSAPLAGGAETQYF
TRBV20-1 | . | CSARVPGGQETQYF
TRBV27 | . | CASSSFRIYGYTF
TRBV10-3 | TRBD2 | CAISPAGGPADTQYF
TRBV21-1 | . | CATGQVPDTQYF
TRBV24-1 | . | CATSDRSQQETQYF
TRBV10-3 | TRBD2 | CAITSSTSGTYEQYF
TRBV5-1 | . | CASSLVGGRNTQYF
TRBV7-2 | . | CASSEQGRSSNEQFF
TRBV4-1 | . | CASSQDVGRAKNIQYF
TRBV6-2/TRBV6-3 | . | CASRGISGLQPQHF
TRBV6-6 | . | CASRPPNEKLFF
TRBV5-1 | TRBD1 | CASSPGQGIQPQHF
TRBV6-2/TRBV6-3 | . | CASSELPGGGQPQHF
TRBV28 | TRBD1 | CASRGDRVTDTQYF
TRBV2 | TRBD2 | CASSDGRGGVETQYF
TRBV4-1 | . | CASSQVQGQETQYF
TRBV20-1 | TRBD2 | CSARGLAIDTQYF
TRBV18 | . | CASSPGAAREQFF
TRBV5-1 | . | CASSPATSYQETQYF
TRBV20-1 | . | CSPSGQGSGETQYF
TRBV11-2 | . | CASSPKPGGPGLWAAKNIQYF
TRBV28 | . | CASIEMGASERGGYTF
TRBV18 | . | CASSPPETLTALTQYF
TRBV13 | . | CASSAQQGTSYEQYF
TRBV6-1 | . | CTSSEAAAGYGYTF
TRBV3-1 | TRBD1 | CASSQTGSSYEQYF
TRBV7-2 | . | CASSLSPSSYNEQFF
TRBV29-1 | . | CSVEGQASTDTQYF
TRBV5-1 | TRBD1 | CASSLGQGRIRHGYTF
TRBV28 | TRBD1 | CATYPGTGGFYGYTF
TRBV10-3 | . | CAISESFAGNLGTLPEQYF